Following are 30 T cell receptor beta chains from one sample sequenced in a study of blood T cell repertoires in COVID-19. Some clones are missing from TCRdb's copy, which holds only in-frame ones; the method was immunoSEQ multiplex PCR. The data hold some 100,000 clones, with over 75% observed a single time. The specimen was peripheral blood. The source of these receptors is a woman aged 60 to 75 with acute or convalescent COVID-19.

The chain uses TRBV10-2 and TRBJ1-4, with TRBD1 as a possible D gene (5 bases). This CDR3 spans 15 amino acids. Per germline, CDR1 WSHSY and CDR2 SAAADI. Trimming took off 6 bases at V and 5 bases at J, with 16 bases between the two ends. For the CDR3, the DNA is TGCGCCAGCAGCCCTCTCCTCCGGGGGAATGAAAAACTGTTTTTT. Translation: CASSPLLRGNEKLFF.

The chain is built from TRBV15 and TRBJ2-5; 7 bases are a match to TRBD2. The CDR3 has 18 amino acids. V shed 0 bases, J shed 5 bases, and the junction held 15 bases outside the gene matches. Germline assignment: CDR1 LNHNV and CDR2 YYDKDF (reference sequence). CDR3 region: CATSREGGTRGNRETQYF. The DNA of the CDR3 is TGTGCCACCAGCAGAGAGGGAGGGACTCGGGGGAATAGGGAGACCCAGTACTTC. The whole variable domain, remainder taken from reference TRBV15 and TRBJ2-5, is DAMVIQNPRYQVTQFGKPVTLSCSQTLNHNVMYWYQQKSSQAPKLLFHYYDKDFNNEADTPDNFQSRRPNTSFCFLDIRSPGLGDTAMYLCATSREGGTRGNRETQYFGPGTRLLVL.

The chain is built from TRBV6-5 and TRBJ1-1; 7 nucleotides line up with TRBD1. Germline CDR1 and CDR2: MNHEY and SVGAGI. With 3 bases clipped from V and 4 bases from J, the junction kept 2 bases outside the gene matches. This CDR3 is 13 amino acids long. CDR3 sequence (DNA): TGTGCCAGCAGTTATCCAGGGGGCACTGAAGCTTTCTTT. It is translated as CASSYPGGTEAFF.

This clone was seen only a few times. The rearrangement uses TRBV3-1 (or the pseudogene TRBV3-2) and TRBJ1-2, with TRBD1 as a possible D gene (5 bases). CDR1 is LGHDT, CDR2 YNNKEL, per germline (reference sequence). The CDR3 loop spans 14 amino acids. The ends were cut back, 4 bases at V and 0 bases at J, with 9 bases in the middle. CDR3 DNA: TGTGCCAGCAGCCCGACAGTTTCTAACTATGGCTACACCTTC. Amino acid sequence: CASSPTVSNYGYTF.

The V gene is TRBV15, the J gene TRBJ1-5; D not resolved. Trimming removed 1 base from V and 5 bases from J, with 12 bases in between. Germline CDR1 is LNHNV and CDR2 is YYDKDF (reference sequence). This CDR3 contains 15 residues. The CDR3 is CATSRAGNLYQPQHF. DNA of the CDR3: TGTGCCACCAGCAGAGCAGGCAACCTTTATCAGCCCCAGCATTTT.

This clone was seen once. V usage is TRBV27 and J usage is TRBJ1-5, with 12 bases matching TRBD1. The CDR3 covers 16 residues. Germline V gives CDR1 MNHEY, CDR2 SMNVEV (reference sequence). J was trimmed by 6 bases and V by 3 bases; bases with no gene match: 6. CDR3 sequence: CASSLGTGGTGQPQHF. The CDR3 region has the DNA TGTGCCAGCAGTTTGGGGACAGGGGGCACGGGTCAGCCCCAGCATTTT.

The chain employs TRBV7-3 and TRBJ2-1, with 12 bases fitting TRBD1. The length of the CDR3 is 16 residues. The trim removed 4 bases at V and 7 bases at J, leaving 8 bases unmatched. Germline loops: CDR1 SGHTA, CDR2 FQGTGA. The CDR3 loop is CASSSTGTGGMNEQFF. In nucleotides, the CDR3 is TGTGCCAGCAGCTCAACCGGGACAGGGGGCATGAATGAGCAGTTCTTC.

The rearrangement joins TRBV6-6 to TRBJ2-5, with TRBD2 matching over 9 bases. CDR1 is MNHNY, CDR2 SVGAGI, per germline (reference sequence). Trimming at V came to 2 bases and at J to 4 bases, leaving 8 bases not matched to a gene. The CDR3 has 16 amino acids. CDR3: CASSYVASGMRETQYF. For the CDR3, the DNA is TGTGCCAGCAGTTACGTGGCTAGCGGGATGAGAGAGACCCAGTACTTC.

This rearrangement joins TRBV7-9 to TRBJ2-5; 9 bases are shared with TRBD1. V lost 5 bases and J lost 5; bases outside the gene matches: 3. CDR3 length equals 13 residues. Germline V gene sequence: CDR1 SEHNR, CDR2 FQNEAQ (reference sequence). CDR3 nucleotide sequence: TGTGCCAGCAGCCGAGGACAGGGGGAGACCCAGTACTTC. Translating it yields CASSRGQGETQYF.

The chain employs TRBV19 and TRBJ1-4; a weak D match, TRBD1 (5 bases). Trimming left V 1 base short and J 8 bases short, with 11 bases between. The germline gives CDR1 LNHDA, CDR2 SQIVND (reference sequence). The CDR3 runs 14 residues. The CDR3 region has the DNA TGTGCCAGTAGTATAGGGGGCGCGGGGGAAAAACTGTTTTTT. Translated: CASSIGGAGEKLFF.

The CDR3 nucleotides read TGTGCCTGGAGTGTGGGGGAGGTCGACGAGCAGTACTTC. It specifies CAWSVGEVDEQYF. This chain connects TRBV30 to TRBJ2-7; D perhaps matches TRBD2 (6 bases). CDR1 and CDR2 from the germline V gene are GTSNPN and SVGIG (reference sequence). Trimming cost V 0 bases and J 5 bases, with 11 bases left between them. The CDR3 has 13 residues.

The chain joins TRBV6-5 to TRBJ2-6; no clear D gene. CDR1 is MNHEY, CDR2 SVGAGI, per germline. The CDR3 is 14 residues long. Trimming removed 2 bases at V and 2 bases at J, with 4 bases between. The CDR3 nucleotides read TGTGCCAGCAGTTACAGAGCTGGGGCCAACGTCCTGACTTTC. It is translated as CASSYRAGANVLTF.

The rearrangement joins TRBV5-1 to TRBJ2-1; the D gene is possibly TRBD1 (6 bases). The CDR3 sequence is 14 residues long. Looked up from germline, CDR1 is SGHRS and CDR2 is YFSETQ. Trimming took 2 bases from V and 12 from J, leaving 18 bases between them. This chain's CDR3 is CASSLNTEGDGQFF. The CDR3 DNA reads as TGCGCCAGCAGCTTAAATACCGAGGGGGATGGGCAGTTCTTC.

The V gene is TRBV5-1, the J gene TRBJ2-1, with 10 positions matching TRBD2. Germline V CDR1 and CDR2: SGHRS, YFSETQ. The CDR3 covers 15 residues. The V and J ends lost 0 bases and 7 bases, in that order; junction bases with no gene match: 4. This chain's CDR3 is CASSLGPSGSNEQFF. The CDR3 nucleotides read TGCGCCAGCAGCTTGGGGCCTAGCGGGAGTAATGAGCAGTTCTTC.

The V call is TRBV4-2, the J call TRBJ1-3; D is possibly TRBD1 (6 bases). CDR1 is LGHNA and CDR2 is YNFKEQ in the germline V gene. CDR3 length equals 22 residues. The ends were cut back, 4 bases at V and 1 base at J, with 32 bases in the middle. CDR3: CASSPSGAVLTSSEISGNTIYF. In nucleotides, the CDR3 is TGTGCCAGCAGCCCTTCAGGGGCGGTTCTTACTTCATCTGAAATTTCTGGAAACACCATATATTTT.

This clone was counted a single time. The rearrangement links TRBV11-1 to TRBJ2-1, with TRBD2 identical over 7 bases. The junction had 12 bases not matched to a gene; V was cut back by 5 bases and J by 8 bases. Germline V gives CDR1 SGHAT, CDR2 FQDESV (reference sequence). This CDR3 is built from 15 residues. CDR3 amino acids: CASSIRSSGFDEQFF. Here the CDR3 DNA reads TGTGCCAGCAGCATCCGTAGTAGCGGGTTCGATGAGCAGTTCTTC.

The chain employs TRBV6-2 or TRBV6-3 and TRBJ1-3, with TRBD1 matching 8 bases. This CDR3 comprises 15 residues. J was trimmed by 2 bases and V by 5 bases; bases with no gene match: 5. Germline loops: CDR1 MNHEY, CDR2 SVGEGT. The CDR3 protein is CASSPETGAGNTIYF. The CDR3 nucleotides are TGTGCCAGCAGTCCGGAGACAGGGGCTGGAAACACCATATATTTT.

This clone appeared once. The CDR3 coding sequence is TGTGCCAGCAGGACGTTATTAGCGGGAGTTCTTGGGGAGCTGTTTTTT. Translated: CASRTLLAGVLGELFF. This chain links TRBV27 with TRBJ2-2; 9 nucleotides agree with TRBD2. Trimming cost V 6 bases and J 8 bases; bases outside gene matches: 13. The germline V gene has CDR1 MNHEY and CDR2 SMNVEV (reference sequence). The CDR3 consists of 16 residues.

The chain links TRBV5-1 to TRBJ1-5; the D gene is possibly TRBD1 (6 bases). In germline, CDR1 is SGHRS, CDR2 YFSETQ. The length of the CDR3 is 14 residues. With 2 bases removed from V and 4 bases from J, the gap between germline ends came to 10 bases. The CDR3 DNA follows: TGCGCCAGCAGCTTATCGACAGGAAATCAGCCCCAGCATTTT. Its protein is CASSLSTGNQPQHF.

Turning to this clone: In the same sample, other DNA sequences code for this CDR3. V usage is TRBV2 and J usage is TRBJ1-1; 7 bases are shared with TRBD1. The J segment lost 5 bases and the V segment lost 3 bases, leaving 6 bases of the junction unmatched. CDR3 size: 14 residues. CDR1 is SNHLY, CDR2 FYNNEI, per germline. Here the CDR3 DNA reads TGTGCCAGCAGTGACAGGGGGGTAGGAACTGAAGCTTTCTTT. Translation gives CASSDRGVGTEAFF.

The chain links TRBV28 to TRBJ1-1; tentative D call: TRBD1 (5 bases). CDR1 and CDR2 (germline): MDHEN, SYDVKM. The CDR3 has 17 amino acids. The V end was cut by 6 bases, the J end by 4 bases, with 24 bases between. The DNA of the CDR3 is TGTGCCAGCAGCTATTGGGCGGGGAGCGGGGGAGGCACTGAAGCTTTCTTT. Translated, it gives CASSYWAGSGGGTEAFF. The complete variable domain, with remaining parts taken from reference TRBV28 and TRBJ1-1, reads DVKVTQSSRYLVKRTGEKVFLECVQDMDHENMFWYRQDPGLGLRLIYFSYDVKMKEKGDIPEGYSVSREKKERFSLILESASTNQTSMYLCASSYWAGSGGGTEAFFGQGTRLTVV.

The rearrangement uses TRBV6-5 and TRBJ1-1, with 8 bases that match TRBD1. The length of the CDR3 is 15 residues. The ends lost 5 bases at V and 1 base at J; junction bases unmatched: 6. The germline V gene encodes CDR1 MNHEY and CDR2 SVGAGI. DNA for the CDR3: TGTGCCAGCAGTACCCCAGGGACAGGGAACACTGAAGCTTTCTTT. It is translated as CASSTPGTGNTEAFF.

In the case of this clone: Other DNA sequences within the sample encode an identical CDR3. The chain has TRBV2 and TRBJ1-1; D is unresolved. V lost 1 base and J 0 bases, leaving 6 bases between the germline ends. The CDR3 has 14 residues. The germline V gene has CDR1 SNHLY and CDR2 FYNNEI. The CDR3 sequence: CASSEGALNTEAFF. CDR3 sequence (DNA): TGTGCCAGCAGTGAAGGCGCGTTGAACACTGAAGCTTTCTTT. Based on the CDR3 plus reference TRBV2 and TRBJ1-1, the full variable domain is EPEVTQTPSHQVTQMGQEVILRCVPISNHLYFYWYRQILGQKVEFLVSFYNNEISEKSEIFDDQFSVERPDGSNFTLKIRSTKLEDSAMYFCASSEGALNTEAFFGQGTRLTVV.

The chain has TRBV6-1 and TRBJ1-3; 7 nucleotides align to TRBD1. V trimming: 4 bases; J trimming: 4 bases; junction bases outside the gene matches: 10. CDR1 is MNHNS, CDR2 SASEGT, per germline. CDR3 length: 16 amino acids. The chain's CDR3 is CASSGRPGTEGNTIYF. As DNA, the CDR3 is TGTGCCAGCAGTGGACGACCCGGGACAGAAGGAAACACCATATATTTT.

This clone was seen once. CDR3 sequence (DNA): TGTGCCAGCAGCCGGGACAGGGGAAGGGAGCAGTTCTTC. As protein: CASSRDRGREQFF. The chain joins TRBV6-4 to TRBJ2-1, with 10 bases matching TRBD1. CDR1 and CDR2 from the germline V gene are MRHNA and SNTAGT. The CDR3 spans 13 residues. The V segment lost 6 bases and the J segment 10 bases; nucleotides outside the gene matches: 6.

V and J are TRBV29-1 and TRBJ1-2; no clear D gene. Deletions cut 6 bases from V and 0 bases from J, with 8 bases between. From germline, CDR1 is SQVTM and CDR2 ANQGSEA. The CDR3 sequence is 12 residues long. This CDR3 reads CSVQQTNYGYTF. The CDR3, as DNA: TGCAGCGTGCAACAGACTAACTATGGCTACACCTTC.

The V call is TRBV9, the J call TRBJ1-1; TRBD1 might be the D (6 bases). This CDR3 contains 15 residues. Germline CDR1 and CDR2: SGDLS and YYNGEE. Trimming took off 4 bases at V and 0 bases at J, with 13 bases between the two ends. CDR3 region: CASSPNGQLNTEAFF. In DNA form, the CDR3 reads TGTGCCAGCAGCCCCAATGGACAGTTGAACACTGAAGCTTTCTTT.

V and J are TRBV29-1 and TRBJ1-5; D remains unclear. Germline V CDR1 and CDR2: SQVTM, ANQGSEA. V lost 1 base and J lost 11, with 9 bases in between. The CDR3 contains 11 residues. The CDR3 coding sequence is TGCAGCGTTGAAGTGGGCAGGACCCAGCATTTT. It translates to CSVEVGRTQHF.

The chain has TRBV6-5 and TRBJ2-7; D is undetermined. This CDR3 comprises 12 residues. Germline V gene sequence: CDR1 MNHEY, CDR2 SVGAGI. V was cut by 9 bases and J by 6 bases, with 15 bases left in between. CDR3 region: CASRSSVSEQYV. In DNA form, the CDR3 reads TGTGCCAGTCGATCCTCGGTATCCGAGCAGTACGTC.

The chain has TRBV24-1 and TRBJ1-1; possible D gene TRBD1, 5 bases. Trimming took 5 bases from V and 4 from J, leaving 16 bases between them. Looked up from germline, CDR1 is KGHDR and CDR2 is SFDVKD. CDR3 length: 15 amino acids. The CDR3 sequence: CATSAGDLQGTEAFF. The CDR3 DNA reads TGTGCCACCAGTGCGGGGGACCTCCAGGGCACTGAAGCTTTCTTT.